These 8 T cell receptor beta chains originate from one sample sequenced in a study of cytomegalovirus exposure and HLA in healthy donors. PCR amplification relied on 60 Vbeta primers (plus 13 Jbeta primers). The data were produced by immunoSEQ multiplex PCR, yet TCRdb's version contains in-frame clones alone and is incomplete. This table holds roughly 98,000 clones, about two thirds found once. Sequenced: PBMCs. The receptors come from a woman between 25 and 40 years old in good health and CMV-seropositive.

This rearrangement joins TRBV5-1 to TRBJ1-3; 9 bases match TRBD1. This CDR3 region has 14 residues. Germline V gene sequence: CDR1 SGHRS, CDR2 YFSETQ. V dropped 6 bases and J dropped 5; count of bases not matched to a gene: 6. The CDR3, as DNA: TGCGCCAGCATCTGGGACAGGGTAAGAAACACCATATATTTT. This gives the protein CASIWDRVRNTIYF. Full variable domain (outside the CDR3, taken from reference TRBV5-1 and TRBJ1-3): KAGVTQTPRYLIKTRGQQVTLSCSPISGHRSVSWYQQTPGQGLQFLFEYFSETQRNKGNFPGRFSGRQFSNSRSEMNVSTLELGDSALYLCASIWDRVRNTIYFGEGSWLTVV.

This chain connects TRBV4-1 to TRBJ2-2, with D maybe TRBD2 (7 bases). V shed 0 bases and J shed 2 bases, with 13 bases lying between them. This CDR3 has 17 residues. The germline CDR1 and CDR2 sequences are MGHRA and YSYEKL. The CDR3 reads CASSQEGGGPNTGELFF. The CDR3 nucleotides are TGCGCCAGCAGCCAAGAAGGCGGGGGCCCTAACACCGGGGAGCTGTTTTTT.

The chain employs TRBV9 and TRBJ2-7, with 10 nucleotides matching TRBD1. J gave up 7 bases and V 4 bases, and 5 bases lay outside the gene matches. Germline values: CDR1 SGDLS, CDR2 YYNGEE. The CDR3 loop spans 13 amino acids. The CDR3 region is CASSPTGQGEQYF. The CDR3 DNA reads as TGTGCCAGCAGCCCAACGGGACAGGGGGAGCAGTACTTC.

The CDR3 region has the DNA TGTGCCAGCAGCACCACCACTGTGGCGAACACCGGGGAGCTGTTTTTT. Protein product: CASSTTTVANTGELFF. The V call is TRBV7-8, the J call TRBJ2-2; D is unresolved. The CDR3 contains 16 residues. Trimming left V 5 bases short and J 0 bases short, with 13 bases between. The germline V gene encodes CDR1 SGHVS and CDR2 FQNEAQ.

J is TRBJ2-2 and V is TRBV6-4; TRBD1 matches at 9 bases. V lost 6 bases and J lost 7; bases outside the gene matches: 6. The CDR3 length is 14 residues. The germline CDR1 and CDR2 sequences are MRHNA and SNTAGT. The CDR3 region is CASRTGTGIGELFF. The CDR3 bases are TGTGCCAGCAGAACCGGGACAGGGATCGGGGAGCTGTTTTTT.

Here the CDR3 reads CASSFGTSGTDTQYF. In DNA, the CDR3 is TGTGCCAGCAGCTTCGGGACTAGCGGCACAGATACGCAGTATTTT. V usage is TRBV7-8 and J usage is TRBJ2-3, with TRBD2 matching over 10 bases. The CDR3 loop spans 15 amino acids. Germline V gene sequence: CDR1 SGHVS, CDR2 FQNEAQ. The J segment lost 1 base and the V segment lost 3 bases, leaving 1 base of the junction unmatched.

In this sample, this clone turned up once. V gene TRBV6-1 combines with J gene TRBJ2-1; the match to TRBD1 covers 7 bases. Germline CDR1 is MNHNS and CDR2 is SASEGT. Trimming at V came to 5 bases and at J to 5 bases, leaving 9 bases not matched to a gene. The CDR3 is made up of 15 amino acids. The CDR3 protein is CASSPTGVANNEQFF. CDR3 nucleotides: TGTGCCAGCAGTCCCACAGGGGTGGCTAACAATGAGCAGTTCTTC.

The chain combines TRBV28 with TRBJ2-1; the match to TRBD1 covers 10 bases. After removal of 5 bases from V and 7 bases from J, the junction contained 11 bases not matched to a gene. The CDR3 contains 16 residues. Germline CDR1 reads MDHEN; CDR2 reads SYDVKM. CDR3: CASSPGTGESLNEQFF. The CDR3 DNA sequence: TGTGCCAGCAGTCCCGGGACAGGGGAATCACTAAATGAGCAGTTCTTC.